These 16 T cell receptor beta chains share one sample of origin, sequenced in a study of blood T cell repertoires in COVID-19. The repertoire was sequenced with immunoSEQ multiplex PCR; TCRdb's copy has only in-frame clones and lacks some. Here the sample spans some 200,000 clones, about 86% being singletons. The sample consisted of peripheral blood. Receptor source: a woman in her forties or fifties with acute or convalescent COVID-19.

This chain links TRBV7-2 with TRBJ1-2; the match to TRBD1 covers 10 bases. CDR1 SGHTA and CDR2 FQGNSA come from the germline V gene. V lost 7 bases to trimming and J lost 1 base; unmatched junction nucleotides: 6. There are 15 residues in the CDR3. The CDR3 reads CASTETGGGNYGYTF. The CDR3 DNA follows: TGTGCCAGCACCGAGACAGGGGGCGGTAACTATGGCTACACCTTC.

The V call is TRBV20-1, the J call TRBJ1-2; TRBD1 is a possible D gene (5 bases). The germline V gene has CDR1 DFQATT and CDR2 SNEGSKA (reference sequence). The CDR3 covers 11 residues. With 3 bases removed from V and 6 bases from J, the gap between germline ends came to 8 bases. The CDR3 nucleotides are TGCAGTGCTAGTCGGGGGGATGGCTACACCTTC. Amino acid sequence: CSASRGDGYTF.

The chain couples TRBV6-6 to TRBJ2-1; D is perhaps TRBD1 (6 bases). Germline CDR1 reads MNHNY; CDR2 reads SVGAGI (reference sequence). The CDR3 loop spans 14 amino acids. The V gene lost 0 bases and the J gene lost 7 bases, with 10 bases spanning the gap. The CDR3 region has the DNA TGTGCCAGCAGTTACTCAGTTAGGGGGAATGAGCAGTTCTTC. Translated: CASSYSVRGNEQFF.

This clone appeared a single time. The chain links TRBV5-3 to TRBJ1-1, with D maybe TRBD1 (6 bases). TRBV5-3 is reported as an ORF; its role is uncertain. CDR3 size: 14 residues. V lost 0 bases and J 0 bases, leaving 6 bases between the germline ends. The CDR3 sequence is CARSLGTVNTEAFF. In nucleotides, the CDR3 is TGTGCCAGAAGCTTGGGGACAGTGAACACTGAAGCTTTCTTT.

CDR3 sequence: CASSSRGRDTQYF. DNA of the CDR3: TGTGCCAGCAGCTCCAGGGGAAGAGATACGCAGTATTTT. This chain connects TRBV11-2 to TRBJ2-3; TRBD1 might be the D (6 bases). Germline CDR1 SGHAT, CDR2 FQNNGV. CDR3 length: 13 residues. With 4 bases removed from V and 5 bases from J, the gap between germline ends came to 10 bases. Looking up the rest from reference TRBV11-2 and TRBJ2-3 gives the full variable domain: EAGVAQSPRYKIIEKRQSVAFWCNPISGHATLYWYQQILGQGPKLLIQFQNNGVVDDSQLPKDRFSAERLKGVDSTLKIQPAKLEDSAVYLCASSSRGRDTQYFGPGTRLTVL.

This sequence joins TRBV21-1 and TRBJ1-1; the D call TRBD1 from the table was never checked on the DNA. TRBV21-1 is given as a pseudogene. The length of the CDR3 is 13 residues. CDR3 loop: CASTDRGGTEAFF. CDR3 DNA sequence: TGTGCCAGCACCGACAGGGGAGGTACTGAAGCTTTCTTT.

The rearrangement links TRBV19 to TRBJ1-1; the match to TRBD1 covers 9 bases. Trimming at V came to 10 bases and at J to 0 bases, leaving 9 bases not matched to a gene. Germline loops: CDR1 LNHDA, CDR2 SQIVND (reference sequence). The CDR3 consists of 15 residues. CDR3 in DNA: TGTGCCACATCCGGGACAGGGATTATGAACACTGAAGCTTTCTTT. Protein: CATSGTGIMNTEAFF.

As to this clone: In the same sample, other DNA sequences code for this CDR3. The chain combines TRBV19 with TRBJ1-6; the D is unclear. From germline, CDR1 is LNHDA and CDR2 SQIVND (reference sequence). This CDR3 is 12 amino acids long. The V end lost 3 bases, the J end lost 9 bases, and 6 bases lay between the germline ends. The DNA of the CDR3 is TGTGCCAGTAGTATCTCCAGTTCACCCCTCCACTTT. Protein: CASSISSSPLHF. The whole variable domain, filled in from reference TRBV19 and TRBJ1-6, reads DGGITQSPKYLFRKEGQNVTLSCEQNLNHDAMYWYRQDPGQGLRLIYYSQIVNDFQKGDIAEGYSVSREKKESFPLTVTSAQKNPTAFYLCASSISSSPLHFGNGTRLTVT.

The gene calls are TRBV3-1 (or the pseudogene TRBV3-2) and TRBJ1-4; 8 nucleotides agree with TRBD1. V was clipped by 1 base and J by 5 bases; unmatched bases: 3. In germline, CDR1 is LGHDT, CDR2 YNNKEL (reference sequence). The CDR3 has 15 residues. The CDR3 DNA sequence: TGTGCCAGCAGCCAAGCCTGGACAGGGAATGAAAAACTGTTTTTT. Its protein is CASSQAWTGNEKLFF.

This chain connects TRBV19 to TRBJ1-2; D is perhaps TRBD1 (5 bases). This CDR3 region has 14 residues. V lost 9 bases, J lost 2 bases, and 16 bases lay in between. Germline assignment: CDR1 LNHDA and CDR2 SQIVND (reference sequence). DNA of the CDR3: TGTGCCAGCTCCTGGGCCGGGGGGAACTATGGCTACACCTTC. This encodes CASSWAGGNYGYTF.

The gene calls are TRBV6-5 and TRBJ2-1, with 9 bases that match TRBD2. In germline, CDR1 is MNHEY, CDR2 SVGAGI. The V gene end was trimmed by 4 bases and the J gene end by 4 bases; junction bases not matched to a gene: 5. The CDR3 spans 15 residues. This CDR3 reads CASSSLAGKYNEQFF. CDR3 coding DNA: TGTGCCAGCAGTTCCCTAGCGGGGAAGTACAATGAGCAGTTCTTC.

About this clone: Other DNA sequences in the sample encode the same CDR3. V gene TRBV3-1 (or the pseudogene TRBV3-2) combines with J gene TRBJ2-5, with TRBD1 as a possible D gene (6 bases). With 3 bases removed from V and 4 bases from J, the gap between germline ends came to 9 bases. Germline values: CDR1 LGHDT, CDR2 YNNKEL (reference sequence). The CDR3 totals 13 residues. The CDR3 sequence is CASSQGARETQYF. CDR3 DNA: TGTGCCAGCAGCCAGGGGGCCAGAGAGACCCAGTACTTC.

The V gene is TRBV21-1, the J gene TRBJ1-4; the D call TRBD1 from the table was never checked on the DNA. TRBV21-1 is a listed pseudogene. The CDR3 totals 15 residues. CDR3 sequence: CASSKEGTGIEKLFF. The DNA for the CDR3 is TGTGCCAGCAGCAAAGAGGGGACAGGGATTGAAAAACTGTTTTTT.

This clone was counted a few times. The rearrangement joins TRBV5-1 to TRBJ2-3, with a tentative D call TRBD2 (5 bases). CDR1 is SGHRS and CDR2 is YFSETQ in the germline V gene. Trimming pared 4 bases from V and 1 base from J, leaving 13 bases between. This CDR3 is built from 15 residues. The CDR3 spells CASSPGNVGTDTQYF. The CDR3 bases are TGCGCCAGCAGCCCCGGGAACGTCGGCACAGATACGCAGTATTTT.

The genes are TRBV24-1 and TRBJ1-4, with TRBD1 matching 9 bases. The CDR3 spans 16 residues. CDR1 is KGHDR and CDR2 is SFDVKD in the germline V gene. V gave up 7 bases and J gave up 4 bases; unmatched junction bases: 9. The CDR3 nucleotides read TGTGCCACCAGCTCCTTTAACAGGGGGCGTAATGAAAAACTGTTTTTT. Protein sequence: CATSSFNRGRNEKLFF.

Remarks on this clone: At the DNA level, this CDR3 is encoded by other sequences in the same sample as well. The V call is TRBV7-3, the J call TRBJ2-3, with TRBD2 matching 7 bases. V gave up 0 bases and J gave up 2 bases; unmatched junction bases: 2. This CDR3 is 15 amino acids long. The germline CDR1 and CDR2 sequences are SGHTA and FQGTGA. The CDR3 DNA sequence: TGTGCCAGCAGCTTAACGGCGGGGGTCACAGATACGCAGTATTTT. Translating gives CASSLTAGVTDTQYF.